This T cell receptor beta chain comes out of a study of cytomegalovirus exposure and HLA in healthy donors. Study results and limitations: Prediction of most subjects' HLA-A and HLA-B alleles by TCR beta sequences was reportedly accurate. Further analysis was carried out later, and it showed several of the most significant clusters appearing linked to common viral pathogens. Near-uniform donor sequencing depth was presumed by presence/absence analyses. Rare TCR sequences predominated, though certain public TCRs were found in many donors.

PCR employed 60 Vbeta and 13 Jbeta primers. Some clones are missing from TCRdb's copy, which holds only in-frame ones; the method was immunoSEQ multiplex PCR. The repertoire includes 190,000 or so clones, approximately 80% of them detected once, and about 0.7% sits in the top ten. Points on this clone: Its antigen is unidentified.

This CDR3 has 13 amino acids. The trim removed 5 bases at V and 7 bases at J, leaving 3 bases unmatched. In germline, CDR1 is MNHEY, CDR2 SVGAGI. The clonotype was recovered from a boy between 5 and 17 years old in good health and CMV-seronegative. The sequenced material came from PBMCs. The chain employs TRBV6-5 and TRBJ2-1, with TRBD1 matching over 9 bases. In nucleotides, the CDR3 is TGTGCCAGCAGTCGGGACAGGGCAAATGAGCAGTTCTTC. Its translation is CASSRDRANEQFF.